This T cell receptor (beta chain) stems from a study of identical twins. The table lists this clonotype with a few counts. Antigen unknown. Findings and caveats of the study: Models underestimated how often monozygotic twins shared out-of-frame TCR alpha.

TCRdb passed the 5' RACE reads through MiXCR, listing each CDR3 protein once. The table shows roughly 1.6 million distinct CDR3 sequences, with about 32% occurring only once. The sample was cord blood. The sequence was obtained from a newborn girl in good health.

The CDR3 sequence is CSAEDRKFQETQYF. The CDR3 DNA sequence: TGCAGTGCCGAGGACCGAAAGTTCCAAGAGACCCAGTACTTC. The rearrangement uses TRBV20-1 and TRBJ2-5; D remains unclear. CDR1 and CDR2 from the germline V gene are DFQATT and SNEGSKA (reference sequence). The V end lost 6 bases, the J end lost 1 base, and 15 bases lay between the germline ends. The CDR3 is made up of 14 amino acids.